This is a list of T cell receptor beta chains from one sample in a study of identical twins. TCRdb independently ran MiXCR on the 5' RACE reads; one entry per CDR3 protein. The sample carries fewer than 250,000 distinct CDR3 sequences, around 10% recorded once. The sequenced sample was memory (CD45RO+) T cells sorted from blood. The receptors here all came from a woman between 18 and 29 years old in good health. Both conserved end residues are part of each CDR3. A D gene is named only where the DNA matches it firmly. A clone size is listed for some rows: how often the clone was seen (once, few, many), or a class if it is expanded.

j_call d_call cdr3_length v_call clone_size cdr3_aa cdr3_nt
TRBJ2-7 TRBD2 18 TRBV7-6 NA CASSLAGPTSGKSYEQYF TGTGCCAGCAGCTTAGCAGGCCCCACTAGCGGGAAATCCTACGAGCAGTACTTC
TRBJ2-5 NA 13 TRBV24-1 NA CATSDPLVETQYF TGTGCCACCAGTGACCCGTTGGTAGAGACCCAGTACTTC
TRBJ1-6 NA 15 TRBV20-1 many CSARVPGGNHSPLHF TGCAGTGCTAGAGTTCCCGGAGGGAATCATTCACCCCTCCACTTT
TRBJ2-5 NA 17 TRBV5-5 few CASSAGHQRAYQETQYF TGTGCCAGCAGCGCGGGACACCAGAGAGCTTACCAAGAGACCCAGTACTTC
TRBJ2-1 TRBD2 20 TRBV11-2 NA CASSLRPSGAQVSSYNEQFF TGTGCCAGCAGCTTGAGGCCTAGCGGGGCCCAAGTCTCCTCCTACAATGAGCAGTTCTTC
TRBJ1-6 TRBD1 14 TRBV20-1 few CSAPTGDYNSPLHF TGCAGTGCACCGACAGGGGACTATAATTCACCCCTCCACTTT
TRBJ1-2 TRBD1 14 TRBV6-5 few CASSYDRGSRGYTF TGTGCCAGCAGTTACGACAGGGGCTCTCGGGGCTACACCTTC
TRBJ2-3 TRBD2 16 TRBV3-1 many CASSLRTSGDQDTQYF TGTGCCAGCAGCCTTCGGACTAGCGGGGATCAAGATACGCAGTATTTT
TRBJ2-1 TRBD2 14 TRBV20-1 few CSALTSGGHNEQFF TGCAGTGCGCTTACTAGCGGGGGTCACAATGAGCAGTTCTTC
TRBJ1-5 NA 13 TRBV6-6 few CASSGGWNQPQHF TGTGCCAGCAGTGGGGGGTGGAATCAGCCCCAGCATTTT
TRBJ1-1 NA 14 TRBV20-1 few CSASRGNLNTEAFF TGCAGTGCTAGCCGGGGTAACTTGAACACTGAAGCTTTCTTT
TRBJ1-1 TRBD1 14 TRBV20-1 few CSARGADRGGGAFF TGCAGTGCTAGAGGCGCCGACAGGGGAGGTGGGGCTTTCTTT
TRBJ2-1 NA 15 TRBV4-2 NA CASSQASTRDVEQFF TGTGCCAGCAGCCAGGCCTCTACGAGGGATGTAGAGCAGTTCTTC
TRBJ2-5 NA 11 TRBV2 many CASSEGRTQYF TGTGCCAGCAGTGAAGGCAGGACCCAGTACTTC
TRBJ2-5 NA 13 TRBV7-3 many CASSPGAEETQYF TGTGCCAGCAGCCCCGGGGCAGAAGAGACCCAGTACTTC
TRBJ2-7 NA 14 TRBV25-1 many CASQGARFSYEQYF TGTGCCAGCCAAGGGGCCCGCTTCTCCTACGAGCAGTACTTC
TRBJ2-1 TRBD1 14 TRBV20-1 few CSAREGTGVNEQFF TGCAGTGCTAGAGAGGGGACAGGGGTGAATGAGCAGTTCTTC
TRBJ2-3 TRBD2 17 TRBV5-1 many CASSLDASGGGTDTQYF TGCGCCAGCAGCTTGGACGCTAGCGGGGGAGGCACAGATACGCAGTATTTT
TRBJ2-2 NA 12 TRBV2 NA CASSESSGELFF TGTGCCAGCAGTGAATCTTCCGGGGAGCTGTTTTTT
TRBJ2-3 NA 15 TRBV6-4 few CASSSGTDPTDTQYF TGTGCCAGCAGCTCCGGGACGGACCCCACAGATACGCAGTATTTT
TRBJ1-4 NA 13 TRBV20-1 NA CSAREGMGEKLFF TGCAGTGCGCGCGAGGGTATGGGTGAAAAACTGTTTTTT
TRBJ2-5 NA 13 TRBV20-1 few CSASVTMGETQYF TGCAGTGCTAGTGTCACCATGGGGGAGACCCAGTACTTC
TRBJ2-6 NA 18 TRBV14 NA CASSQGPWRFSGANVLTF TGTGCCAGCAGCCAAGGGCCCTGGAGGTTCTCTGGGGCCAACGTCCTGACTTTC
TRBJ1-1 TRBD1 14 TRBV20-1 few CSAKQGAGNTEAFF TGCAGTGCTAAGCAGGGGGCGGGGAACACTGAAGCTTTCTTT
TRBJ2-1 NA 15 TRBV10-3 few CAISAGWGGYNEQFF TGTGCCATCAGTGCGGGGTGGGGCGGCTACAATGAGCAGTTCTTC
TRBJ1-1 NA 13 TRBV20-1 NA CSASKTGNTEAFF TGCAGTGCTAGCAAAACAGGGAACACTGAAGCTTTCTTT
TRBJ2-7 TRBD1 14 TRBV12-3/TRBV12-4 NA CATSPGTGVTEQYF TGTGCCACTAGCCCCGGGACAGGGGTTACCGAGCAGTACTTC
TRBJ1-1 NA 16 TRBV11-3 few CASSLGLARANTEAFF TGTGCCAGCAGCTTAGGTTTAGCCAGGGCGAACACTGAAGCTTTCTTT
TRBJ2-2 NA 13 TRBV5-1 many CASNRGNTGELFF TGCGCCAGCAATCGGGGGAACACCGGGGAGCTGTTTTTT
TRBJ2-7 NA 10 TRBV27 NA CASNGAEQYF TGTGCCAGCAACGGGGCCGAGCAGTACTTC
TRBJ1-2 TRBD1 12 TRBV10-3 NA CAIRGTGHGYTF TGTGCCATCAGGGGGACAGGGCATGGCTACACCTTC
TRBJ2-1 TRBD2 16 TRBV11-2 NA CASSLDLLAGYNEQFF TGTGCCAGCAGCTTAGATCTCTTAGCGGGCTACAATGAGCAGTTCTTC
TRBJ2-6 NA 15 TRBV12-3/TRBV12-4 many CASTPLWGGANVLTF TGTGCCAGCACCCCACTGTGGGGTGGGGCCAACGTCCTGACTTTC
TRBJ2-7 TRBD2 14 TRBV6-2/TRBV6-3 few CASRRLAATGEQYF TGTGCCAGCAGACGACTAGCGGCCACCGGGGAGCAGTACTTC
TRBJ2-6 TRBD2 20 TRBV12-3/TRBV12-4 many CASSLPSGGAVGTGANVLTF TGTGCCAGCAGTTTACCTAGCGGGGGGGCCGTCGGGACTGGGGCCAACGTCCTGACTTTC
TRBJ2-7 NA 12 TRBV10-1 NA CASSRFSYEQYF TGCGCCAGCAGTCGGTTCAGCTACGAGCAGTACTTC